A single TCR beta chain is shown here with its context. Use of 60 Vbeta and 13 Jbeta primers characterized the PCR. Measured with immunoSEQ multiplex PCR; TCRdb has only the in-frame clones, and not every one. The table records about 150,000 clones, roughly 74% of them present only once. This record belongs to a study of cytomegalovirus exposure and HLA in healthy donors. The V segment lost 5 bases and the J segment 8 bases; nucleotides outside the gene matches: 14. The CDR3 contains 16 residues. CDR1 and CDR2 from the germline V gene are MNHEY and SMNVEV (reference sequence). Sequencing input: PBMCs. This TCR came from a man younger than 30 in good health and CMV-seronegative. This rearrangement joins TRBV27 to TRBJ2-3, with 9 bases lining up with TRBD1. CDR3 loop: CASSPMTGGGRATQYF. In DNA, the CDR3 is TGTGCCAGCAGTCCGATGACAGGGGGAGGACGGGCTACGCAGTATTTT.